This is a list of T cell receptor beta chains from one sample in a study of blood T cells in healthy people across ages. Using its own MiXCR run on the 5' RACE reads, TCRdb lists one record per CDR3 protein. The profile shows over 450,000 distinct CDR3 sequences, 20% to 30% of them singletons. The same specimen was also included in a second study, on T cells of mothers and their children.

Material: blood. Source of these receptors: a boy aged 5 to 17 in good health. The CDR3 runs from the conserved cysteine through the conserved F or W. A D gene is named only where the DNA matches it firmly. Where a row states a size, it is once, few, many or the class of an expanded clone; other rows omit it.

length	D	size	V	J	DNA	CDR3
13	.	.	TRBV21-1	TRBJ2-4	TGTGCCAGCAGCAAAGCTCCGGGAGGCATTCAGTACTTC	CASSKAPGGIQYF
14	TRBD1	few	TRBV6-2/TRBV6-3	TRBJ1-1	TGTGCCAGCAGTAAGGTCAGGGGGAGCACTGAAGCTTTCTTT	CASSKVRGSTEAFF
20	TRBD1	.	TRBV15	TRBJ2-6	TGTGCCACCAGCAGAGTGGAATCGACAGGGGGCGTCTCTGGGGCCAACGTCCTGACTTTC	CATSRVESTGGVSGANVLTF
12	.	.	TRBV3-1	TRBJ2-1	TGTGCCAGCAGCCTGTCCTGGAATGAGCAGTTCTTC	CASSLSWNEQFF
16	TRBD2	.	TRBV20-1	TRBJ2-5	TGCAGTGCTAGAGGGGCCTCAAGCGGGAAGTGGGAGACTCAGTACTTC	CSARGASSGKWETQYF
16	TRBD1	.	TRBV6-6	TRBJ1-2	TGTGCCAGCAGTCAGTCACCGGGACAGGGTGACTATGGCTACACCTTC	CASSQSPGQGDYGYTF
15	TRBD2	many	TRBV3-1	TRBJ2-7	TGTGCCAGCAGCCGGGGACTAGCGGGAGCCTACGAGCAGTACTTC	CASSRGLAGAYEQYF
13	.	.	TRBV24-1	TRBJ1-2	TGTGCCACCAGTGACCTCAGGGCGGTCGGCTACACCTTC	CATSDLRAVGYTF
12	.	.	TRBV20-1	TRBJ1-4	TGCAGTGCCATTTGGGGGGATGAAAAACTGTTTTTT	CSAIWGDEKLFF
13	.	many	TRBV7-9	TRBJ1-1	TGTGCCAGCAGCTGGGGCACCAACACTGAAGCTTTCTTT	CASSWGTNTEAFF
14	TRBD2	.	TRBV20-1	TRBJ2-7	TGCGGGTGGACTAGCGGGTTAGCTTCCTACGAGCAGTACTTC	CGWTSGLASYEQYF
15	.	few	TRBV11-1	TRBJ2-7	TGTGCCAGCAGCTCCTCCGGGATTATCACCTACGAGCAGTACTTC	CASSSSGIITYEQYF